The clone carrying this T cell receptor beta chain appeared a single time. Clones were read by immunoSEQ multiplex PCR, and TCRdb kept only the in-frame ones, dropping some. The profile shows fewer than 45,000 clones, roughly 85% of them singletons. This sample is drawn from a study of sequential checkpoint blockade in melanoma. On the study more broadly: Patients were randomized 1:1 to nivolumab-then-ipilimumab or ipilimumab-then-nivolumab first-line.

The treatment denotes: randomized to nivolumab then ipilimumab (arm A) or the reverse (arm B). None of the patients previously received DNA-damaging chemotherapy. This CDR3 comprises 15 residues. The V segment lost 4 bases and the J segment 7 bases; nucleotides outside the gene matches: 5. Germline values: CDR1 SEHNR, CDR2 FQNEAQ (reference sequence). This specimen consisted of CD8+ T cells sorted from blood (inferred from file names), obtained from a patient given nivolumab and ipilimumab in sequence. The origin of this receptor is a human donor with melanoma. The V gene is TRBV7-9, the J gene TRBJ2-3, with 13 bases lining up with TRBD2. The CDR3 sequence: CASSSGLAGLNTQYF. DNA of the CDR3: TGTGCCAGCAGCTCGGGACTAGCGGGACTGAATACGCAGTATTTT.